This TCR beta chain was found in a study of blood T cell repertoires in COVID-19. Study-wide background: Some COVID-19 samples were acute and others convalescent; all came from the United States, Italy and Spain. From T cells, B-cell-depleted T cells, or PBMCs came the material, which was cDNA or gDNA.

CDR1 LNHNV and CDR2 YYDKDF come from the germline V gene (reference sequence). After removal of 3 bases from V and 8 bases from J, the junction contained 11 bases not matched to a gene. The CDR3 has 15 residues. The count of this clone is one. Original processing notes: Reference gene primer amplification gave nucleated cell count estimates. Using immunoSEQ multiplex PCR, the repertoire was profiled, and TCRdb retains in-frame clones only, with some absent. D and trimming come from the DNA, and the V and J calls and clone size come from that table. This sample carries about 160,000 clones, roughly 86% of them seen once, and the ten largest clones take just under 4%.

This clonotype was sampled from a woman aged 55 to 70 who had recovered from COVID-19. Material: peripheral blood. The chain has TRBV15 and TRBJ1-2, with 8 bases aligning to TRBD1. CDR3 sequence (DNA): TGTGCCACCAGCAGTGGAACAGGGGGTGAAGGGGGCTACACCTTC. It codes for CATSSGTGGEGGYTF.